This T cell receptor beta chain was obtained from a study of cytomegalovirus exposure and HLA in healthy donors (dated by TCRdb to the late 2010s). Background for the entire study: An earlier analysis of roughly 610 of the donors reported 276 Gb of sequence data and around 110 million unique TCR beta sequences obtained from some 200 million T cells. Roughly 300 gigabases of sequencing data and about 92 million unique TCR sequences made up an early release that covered approximately 700 HLA-typed donors. The genetic ancestry cluster associated with self-reported Caucasian donors included 81% of the 300 to 450 genotyped donors. The study aimed to test whether cataloging public T cell receptors could reveal signatures of past pathogen exposure. The study profiled the T cell repertoires of some 610 subjects by immunosequencing and related them to cytomegalovirus serostatus. In addition to the first cohort of 666 subjects, a separate validation cohort of about 120 different subjects was used. High-throughput TCR immunosequencing, statistical association of individual TCRs with disease status, and machine learning were combined to predict cytomegalovirus infection status. In a later analysis, previously published TCR beta repertoires from about 670 donors were re-analyzed and high-resolution HLA genotyping was added so that TCR occurrence patterns could be studied. In the later analysis, no new phenotypic data were used to find candidate immune exposures; instead, reliance was placed on TCR beta sequences and their occurrence across donors. An earlier analysis of 587 of the donors used high-throughput TCR beta sequencing to judge whether each TCR beta V gene segment behaved as functional or pseudogenic. Donor age, sex, ethnicity and CMV serostatus were collected together with the repertoire data. A later genetic analysis used genome-wide SNP genotypes for about three fifths of the 666 donors, treating that subset as a discovery cohort. All discovery cohort repertoires had been generated on a single sequencing platform. Class I and class II HLA loci were covered by the typing at four-digit resolution. Typing coverage differed by locus: A, B, C, DRB1 and DQB1 were typed in roughly 620-630 donors, DQA1 in about 510, DPA1 in 600 to 610, and DPB1 in just under 490. Roughly five DR-DQ haplotypes were handled as single units for association and clustering, since linkage in the cohort was strong. Across under 500 genotyped donors of the cohort, an average of roughly 250,000 unique TCR beta nucleotide sequences per donor were sequenced, and roughly 18% of those sequences were non-productive.

Here is what the overall study found, with its caveats: HLA typing was unavailable for some donors at each locus, so association tests used only the typed subset. Most CMV-associated TCR beta chains appeared to be HLA-restricted in a later analysis, and the HLA associations seemed to be driven largely by CMV exposure. The study gave a list of around 170 TCR beta chains associated with cytomegalovirus. A further reported finding was that TCR beta sequences accurately predicted the HLA-A and HLA-B alleles for most subjects in the first cohort. Broadly in line with IMGT annotations, most TCR beta V segments showed up in productive rearrangements about 87% or about 30% of the time in an earlier analysis of several hundred of the donors. Correlated functional status among segregating V segments might be attributable to linkage disequilibrium, but an unknown experimental factor could not be ruled out. The authors suggested that the approach could potentially be extended to other disease states and immunological phenotypes. A later analysis reported that several top co-occurrence clusters appeared linked to parvovirus B19, influenza, CMV and Epstein-Barr virus. When HLA alleles, especially DR and DQ, strongly co-occurred, attributing TCR associations to individual alleles was difficult. In vitro tests confirmed that a few of the cytomegalovirus-associated TCR beta chains recognize cytomegalovirus antigens. At a false discovery rate of 0.05, a later analysis linked around 17,000 TCR beta sequences to specific HLA alleles. In a later analysis, HLA-associated TCR beta chains showed more clonal expansion and lower generation probabilities than non-associated chains that were equally common. Only TCR beta chains were sequenced in this cohort, and the absence of alpha or paired-chain data limited detectable features. The classifier was reported to diagnose cytomegalovirus status with high specificity and sensitivity in both the original cohort and the validation cohort. Most TCR sequences were seen in very few donors, while some public TCRs were found in many individuals. Presence/absence analyses assumed roughly uniform sequencing depth across donors, an assumption that may not hold. Because counts were too low, seventeen rarely observed V segments, including chromosome 9 orphons, were left out of the earlier analysis of a few hundred of the donors. Some IMGT-functional V segments, including TRBV6-2 and TRBV6-3, could not be distinguished by the 87-base-pair reads and were therefore excluded. A group of highly shared sequence variants was considered likely to be a technical artifact of the sequencing pipeline. The only immune exposure information available for the cohort was CMV serostatus. In a later genetic analysis, a missense DCLRE1C variant was associated with V-gene and J-gene trimming of TCR beta chains, and the association was replicated in an independent cohort. According to a later analysis, TCR association rates differed among HLA loci, with DRB1 alleles showing the most associated TCRs and HLA-C alleles showing the fewest. In a later genetic analysis, fewer N-insertions in productive TCRs were reported among donors in an Asian-associated ancestry cluster than the roughly 640-donor mean.

With respect to this clone: What this receptor recognizes is not known. With a much larger clone just one base away, this may be a read error.

Germline trimming: 3 bases from V, 4 bases from J; junction bases outside gene matches: 0. CDR1 and CDR2, looked up from the germline V gene, are SGHTA and FQGNSA. From the cysteine through the phenylalanine, the CDR3 covers 13 amino acids. The read is trimmed to its CDR3 DNA, 39 bases read in frame from base 1. Preparation of the library involved the immunoSEQ multiplex PCR assay. For the multiplex PCR, a mixture combining 60 forward primers for TCR Vbeta segments and 13 reverse primers for TCR Jbeta segments was used. A multiplex PCR assay on genomic DNA amplified the CDR3 region of rearranged TCR beta genes. The amplified TCR beta libraries were sequenced on the Illumina HiSeq System as 87-base-pair reads. Per the original workflow: In a later analysis, tens of millions of unique TCR beta chains were counted across the approximately 670 repertoires, and approximately 9.9 million of these chains were shared by at least two donors. A nearest-neighbor algorithm error-corrected the raw reads and collapsed the reads into unique sequences, merging closely related sequences to remove PCR and sequencing errors. To assign V, D and J gene segments, CDR3 sequences were aligned to IMGT reference sequences. Each retained sequence needed at least a six-nucleotide match to both a V gene segment and a J gene segment. Rearrangements were classified as productive when the CDR3 lacked stop codons and remained in frame with V and J, and all other rearrangements were classified as non-productive. Following IMGT convention, CDR3 was defined as the stretch from the second conserved V-encoded cysteine up to the conserved J-encoded phenylalanine. In an earlier analysis of approximately 500 of the donors, sequences lacking an unambiguous match to a single V gene segment were excluded. An earlier analysis of a few hundred of the donors called V segments functional above 56.7% productive rearrangements and segregating when the between-donor standard deviation exceeded 5%. A statistical classification framework was built for diagnosing cytomegalovirus status from the catalog of TCR beta chain sequences. V and J gene assignment, in a later analysis, came from comparing TCR nucleotide sequences with IMGT/GENE-DB human TR gene sequences. A later analysis assigned CDR3 sequences and most-parsimonious VDJ recombination scenarios with the TCRdist pipeline. In a later analysis, each TCR beta chain was defined by its CDR3 amino acid sequence together with its V-gene family, and reads without a unique V-gene family were excluded. To address suspected cross-contamination and a sequencing artifact, a later analysis removed approximately 590 highly shared, low-generation-probability nucleotide sequences. For each public chain, a later analysis derived a clonal expansion index from normalized ranks of inferred template counts within each repertoire. In a later analysis, generation probabilities were computed using a VDJ recombination model fitted to out-of-frame rearrangements, and the results were checked against IGoR. In a later analysis, hypergeometric tests were used to score TCR-TCR, TCR-HLA and TCR-CMV co-occurrence, with a repertoire-size bias correction applied to TCR pairs. False discovery rates were estimated in a later analysis by permuting HLA or CMV assignments 20 times. In a later analysis, co-occurring TCRs were grouped with DBSCAN, and TCRdist sequence similarity was added when clustering was performed within HLA-allele-positive subsets. For co-occurrence clustering, repertoires with fewer than 30,000 or more than 120,000 public chains were excluded, along with 5 or 6 repertoires with anomalous nucleotide sharing. TCRdb obtained this table from immuneACCESS and retained in-frame rearrangements with V and J assigned. These tables miss some clones; where compared with another copy, unresolved V genes account for less than half of the shortfall, and the remainder is unexplained. V, J and clone size are taken as reported in that table, and D and trimming were inferred from the DNA itself. The sample yields approximately 130,000 clones; around 77% were counted once. The ten largest clones take up around 1.2% of the sample.

In total, more than 500 healthy bone marrow donors made up the cohort. Cohort members were all nominally healthy when sampled, although unrecorded immune exposures were likely present. The donor was CMV seronegative and belonged to the group of 352 seronegative cohort members. A peripheral blood sample was provided by each donor, and peripheral blood mononuclear cells were used for TCR beta sequencing. The Qiagen DNeasy Blood Extraction Kit was used to extract genomic DNA from the blood cell samples. The sequenced material came from PBMCs. The chain is made from TRBV7-2 and TRBJ1-1, with TRBD1 identical over 9 junction bases. This TCR was sampled from a man aged 50 to 59 in good health and CMV-seronegative. DNA sequence: TGTGCCAGCAGCTTGACAGGGGGCACTGAAGCTTTCTTT. Its protein is CASSLTGGTEAFF.